This T cell receptor beta chain was captured in a study of T-cell reconstitution after alpha-beta-depleted transplantation in children. Whole-study findings and limits: Once a year had passed after transplant, T-cell counts and diversity came mostly from newly produced T cells.

Looked up from germline, CDR1 is MGHDK and CDR2 is SYGVNS. The CDR3 extends over 13 amino acids. Trimming removed 8 bases from V and 9 bases from J, with 19 bases in between. A library of TCRbeta sequences, prepared with unique molecular identifiers, was generated. MiXCR, applied by TCRdb to the PCR reads, yields one record per CDR3 protein. The table shows fewer than 700,000 distinct CDR3 sequences, with approximately 12% occurring only once. Concerning this clonotype itself: Antigen specificity is unknown.

The sequencing used PBMCs, mostly from graft donor cells, collected 360 days after TCRalphabeta/CD19-depleted stem cell transplant. The chain recombines TRBV25-1 with TRBJ2-5; weak D call: TRBD2 (6 bases). The sequence derives from a male patient between 10 and 17 years old who had a stem cell transplant for acute myeloid leukemia, so the T cells may come from the graft donor. The CDR3 spells CASSDGVWRAQYF. For the CDR3, the DNA is TGTGCCAGCTCCGACGGCGTGTGGAGGGCCCAGTACTTC.